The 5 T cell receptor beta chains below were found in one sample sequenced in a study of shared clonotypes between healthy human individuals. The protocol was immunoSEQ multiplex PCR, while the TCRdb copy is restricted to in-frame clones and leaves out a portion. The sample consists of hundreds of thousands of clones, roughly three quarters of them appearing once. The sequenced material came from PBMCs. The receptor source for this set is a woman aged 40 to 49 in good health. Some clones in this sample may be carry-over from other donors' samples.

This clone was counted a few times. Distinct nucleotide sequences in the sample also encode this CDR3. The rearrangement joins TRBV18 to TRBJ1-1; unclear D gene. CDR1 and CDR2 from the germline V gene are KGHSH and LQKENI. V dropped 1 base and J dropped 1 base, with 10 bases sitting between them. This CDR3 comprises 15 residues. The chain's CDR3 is CASSPQKGANTEAFF. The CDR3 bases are TGTGCCAGCTCACCACAGAAGGGAGCGAACACTGAAGCTTTCTTT.

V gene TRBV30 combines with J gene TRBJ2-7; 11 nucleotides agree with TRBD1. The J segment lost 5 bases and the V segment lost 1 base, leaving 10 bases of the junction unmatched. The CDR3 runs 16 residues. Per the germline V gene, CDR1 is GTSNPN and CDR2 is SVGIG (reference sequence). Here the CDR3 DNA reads TGTGCCTGGAGTGGAACACCGGGACAGGGGGGGGACGAGCAGTACTTC. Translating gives CAWSGTPGQGGDEQYF.

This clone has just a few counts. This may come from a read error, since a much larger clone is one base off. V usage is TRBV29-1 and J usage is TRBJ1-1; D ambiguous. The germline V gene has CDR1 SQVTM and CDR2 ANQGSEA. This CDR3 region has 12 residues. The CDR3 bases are TGCGGCGTCGTGGTGCGGACGTCTGAAGCTTTCTTT. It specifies CGVVVRTSEAFF.

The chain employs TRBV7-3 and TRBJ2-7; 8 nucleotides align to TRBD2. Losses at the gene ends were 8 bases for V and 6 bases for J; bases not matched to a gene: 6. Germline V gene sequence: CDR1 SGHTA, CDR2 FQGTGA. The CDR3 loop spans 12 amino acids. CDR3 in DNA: TGTGCCAGCGTCGGGACTAGTGGCGAGCAGTACTTC. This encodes CASVGTSGEQYF.

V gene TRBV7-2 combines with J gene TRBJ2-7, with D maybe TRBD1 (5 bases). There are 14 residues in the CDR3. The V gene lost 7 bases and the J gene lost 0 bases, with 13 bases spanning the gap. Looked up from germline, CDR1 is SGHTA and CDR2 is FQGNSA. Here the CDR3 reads CASTAGISSYEQYF. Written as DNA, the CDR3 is TGTGCCAGCACCGCAGGGATAAGCTCCTACGAGCAGTACTTC.